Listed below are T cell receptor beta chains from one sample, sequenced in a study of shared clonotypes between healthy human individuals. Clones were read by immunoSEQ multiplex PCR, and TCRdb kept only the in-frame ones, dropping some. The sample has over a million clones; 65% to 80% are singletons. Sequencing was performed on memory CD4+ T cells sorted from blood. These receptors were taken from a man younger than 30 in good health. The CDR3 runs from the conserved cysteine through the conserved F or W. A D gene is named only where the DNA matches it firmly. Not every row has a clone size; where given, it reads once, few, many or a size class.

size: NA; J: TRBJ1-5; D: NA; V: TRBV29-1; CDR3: CSVEWQEGQPQHF; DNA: TGCAGCGTTGAGTGGCAGGAAGGTCAGCCCCAGCATTTT
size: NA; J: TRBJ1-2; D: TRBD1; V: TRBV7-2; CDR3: CASSDIQGAYGYTF; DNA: TGTGCCAGCAGCGACATACAGGGGGCATATGGCTACACCTTC
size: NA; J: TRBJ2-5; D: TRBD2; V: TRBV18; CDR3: CASSPPIGGEQETQYF; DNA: TGTGCCAGCTCACCACCGATCGGGGGGGAACAAGAGACCCAGTACTTC
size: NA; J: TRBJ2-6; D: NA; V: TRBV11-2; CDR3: CASSLVLDSLGANVLTF; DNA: TGTGCCAGCAGCTTAGTCCTTGACAGCCTCGGGGCCAACGTCCTGACTTTC
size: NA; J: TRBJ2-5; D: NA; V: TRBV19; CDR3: CASSYGPEGKTQYF; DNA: TGTGCCAGTAGTTACGGGCCCGAGGGGAAGACCCAGTACTTC
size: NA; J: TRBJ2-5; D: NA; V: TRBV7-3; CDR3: CASSFNGGAQETQYF; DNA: TGTGCCAGCAGCTTCAATGGCGGAGCGCAAGAGACCCAGTACTTC
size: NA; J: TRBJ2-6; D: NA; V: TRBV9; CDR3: CASSSATPKGANVLTF; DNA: TGTGCCAGCAGCTCCGCGACCCCTAAAGGTGCCAACGTCCTGACTTTC
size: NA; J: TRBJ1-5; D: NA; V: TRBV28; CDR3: CASLAPTGTNQPQHF; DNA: TGTGCCAGCCTCGCCCCCACCGGGACCAATCAGCCCCAGCATTTT
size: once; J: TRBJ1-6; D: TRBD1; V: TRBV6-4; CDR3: CASSLVGGQYPLHF; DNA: TGTGCCAGCAGTCTGGTAGGGGGACAGTATCCCCTCCACTTT
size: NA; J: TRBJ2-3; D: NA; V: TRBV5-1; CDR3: CASSFNGRSTDTQYF; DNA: TGCGCCAGCAGCTTTAATGGGAGGAGCACAGATACGCAGTATTTT
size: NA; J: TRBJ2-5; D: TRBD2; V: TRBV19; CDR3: CASREGLAGGIKETQYF; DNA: TGTGCCAGTAGAGAGGGACTAGCGGGTGGAATCAAAGAGACCCAGTACTTC
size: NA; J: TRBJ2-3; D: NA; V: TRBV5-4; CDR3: CASSLGESVSDTQYF; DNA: TGTGCCAGCAGCTTGGGGGAGTCGGTATCAGATACGCAGTATTTT
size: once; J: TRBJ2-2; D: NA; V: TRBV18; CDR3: CASSPLQLQNTGELFF; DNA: TGTGCCAGCTCACCACTACAGCTTCAGAACACCGGGGAGCTGTTTTTT
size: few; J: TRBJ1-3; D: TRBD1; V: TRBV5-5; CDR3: CASSPRDRGPQAGNTIYF; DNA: TGTGCCAGCAGCCCGCGGGACAGGGGGCCCCAAGCTGGAAACACCATATATTTT
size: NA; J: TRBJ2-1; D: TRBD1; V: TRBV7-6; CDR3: CASSSKIRDRETYNEQFF; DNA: TGTGCCAGCAGCTCGAAGATAAGGGACAGGGAGACCTACAATGAGCAGTTCTTC
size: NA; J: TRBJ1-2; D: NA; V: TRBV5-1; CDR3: CASSLSGGPRGYTF; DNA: TGCGCCAGCAGCTTAAGTGGAGGGCCTAGAGGCTACACCTTC
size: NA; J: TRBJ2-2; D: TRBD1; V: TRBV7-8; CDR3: CASSQDTHDRGRNTGELFF; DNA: TGTGCCAGCAGCCAAGATACTCACGACAGGGGGCGGAACACCGGGGAGCTGTTTTTT
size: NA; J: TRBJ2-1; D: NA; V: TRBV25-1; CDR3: CASRVQRGGNEQFF; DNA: TGTGCCAGCAGGGTCCAGAGGGGGGGCAACGAGCAGTTCTTC
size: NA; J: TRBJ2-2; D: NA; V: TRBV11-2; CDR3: CASSPLQGGELFF; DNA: TGTGCCAGCAGCCCCCTCCAAGGTGGGGAGCTGTTTTTT
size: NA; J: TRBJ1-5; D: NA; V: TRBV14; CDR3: CASSQDRGQPQHF; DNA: TGTGCCAGCAGCCAAGATCGGGGTCAGCCCCAGCATTTT
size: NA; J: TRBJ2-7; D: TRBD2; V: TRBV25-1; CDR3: CASRLGGGSYEQYF; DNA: TGTGCCAGCAGGCTGGGGGGGGGCTCCTACGAGCAGTACTTC
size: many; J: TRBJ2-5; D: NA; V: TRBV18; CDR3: CASRLAQETQYF; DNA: TGTGCCAGCCGATTAGCCCAAGAGACCCAGTACTTC
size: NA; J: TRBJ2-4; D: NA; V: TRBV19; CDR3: CASSIDIAKNIQYF; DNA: TGTGCCAGTAGTATAGACATAGCCAAAAACATTCAGTACTTC
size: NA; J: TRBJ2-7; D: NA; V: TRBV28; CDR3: CASSLSLYNEQYF; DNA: TGTGCCAGCAGTTTATCCCTCTATAACGAGCAGTACTTC
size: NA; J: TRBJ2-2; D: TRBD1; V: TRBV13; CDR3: CASSSTTGISSGELFF; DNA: TGTGCCAGCAGCTCTACGACAGGGATATCAAGCGGGGAGCTGTTTTTT
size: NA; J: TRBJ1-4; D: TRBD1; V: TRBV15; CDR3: CATTRGQGEKLFF; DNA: TGTGCCACCACCAGGGGGCAAGGGGAAAAACTGTTTTTT
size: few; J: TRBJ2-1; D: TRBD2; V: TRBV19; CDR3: CASRNGLAASYNEQFF; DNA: TGTGCCAGTAGAAATGGACTAGCGGCTTCCTACAATGAGCAGTTCTTC
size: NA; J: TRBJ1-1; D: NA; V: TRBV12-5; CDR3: CASGLQENTEAFF; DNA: TGTGCTAGTGGTCTACAAGAGAACACTGAAGCTTTCTTT
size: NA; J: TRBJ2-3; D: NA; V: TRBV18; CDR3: CASSPDHLRTDTQYF; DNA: TGTGCCAGCTCCCCGGACCACCTGAGAACAGATACGCAGTATTTT
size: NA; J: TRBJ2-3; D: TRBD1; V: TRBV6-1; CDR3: CATATGSRTDTQYF; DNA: TGTGCCACGGCGACAGGGTCGAGGACAGATACGCAGTATTTT
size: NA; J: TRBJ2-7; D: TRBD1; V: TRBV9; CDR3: CASSAQGAIGEQYF; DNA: TGTGCCAGCAGCGCCCAGGGGGCGATAGGCGAGCAGTACTTC
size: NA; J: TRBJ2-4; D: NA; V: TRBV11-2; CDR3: CASSLEPGVNIQYF; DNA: TGTGCCAGCAGCTTAGAACCAGGGGTGAACATTCAGTACTTC
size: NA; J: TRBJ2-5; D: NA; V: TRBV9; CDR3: CASSVIDQETQYF; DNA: TGTGCCAGCAGCGTAATCGATCAAGAGACCCAGTACTTC
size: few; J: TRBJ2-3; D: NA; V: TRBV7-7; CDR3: CASSSGVESDTQYF; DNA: TGTGCTAGCAGCTCGGGGGTAGAATCAGATACGCAGTATTTT
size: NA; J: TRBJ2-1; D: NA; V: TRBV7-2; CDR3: CASSLATGNNEQFF; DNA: TGTGCCAGCAGCTTAGCCACTGGGAACAATGAGCAGTTCTTC
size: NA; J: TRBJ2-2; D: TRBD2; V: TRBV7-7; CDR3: CASSQRGSGELFF; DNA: TGTGCTAGCAGCCAGCGGGGGTCCGGGGAGCTGTTTTTT
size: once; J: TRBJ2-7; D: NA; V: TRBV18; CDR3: CASSPPTVDEQYF; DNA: TGTGCCAGCTCACCACCGACAGTCGACGAGCAGTACTTC
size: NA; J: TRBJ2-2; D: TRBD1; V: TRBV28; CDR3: CASSLNHRGLYTGELFF; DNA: TGTGCCAGCAGTTTAAACCACAGGGGGCTTTACACCGGGGAGCTGTTTTTT
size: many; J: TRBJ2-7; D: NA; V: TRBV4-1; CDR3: CASSQGRGTYEQYF; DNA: TGCGCCAGCAGCCAAGGAAGGGGGACCTACGAGCAGTACTTC
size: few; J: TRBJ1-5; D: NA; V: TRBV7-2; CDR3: CASSLEPNSNQPQHF; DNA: TGTGCCAGCAGCTTAGAACCCAATAGCAATCAGCCCCAGCATTTT
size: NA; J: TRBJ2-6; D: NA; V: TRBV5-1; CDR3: CASRLTGSGANVLTF; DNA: TGCGCCAGCAGACTAACAGGCTCTGGGGCCAACGTCCTGACTTTC
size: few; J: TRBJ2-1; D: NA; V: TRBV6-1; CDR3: CASSEALGYNEQFF; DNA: TGTGCCAGCAGTGAGGCCCTGGGGTACAATGAGCAGTTCTTC
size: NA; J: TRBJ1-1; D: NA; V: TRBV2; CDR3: CASSEAIGGGTNTEAFF; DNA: TGTGCCAGCAGTGAAGCGATCGGGGGGGGGACGAACACTGAAGCTTTCTTT
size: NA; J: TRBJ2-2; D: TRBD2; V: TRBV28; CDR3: CASSRGGTGELFF; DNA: TGTGCCAGCAGCCGGGGGGGAACCGGGGAGCTGTTTTTT
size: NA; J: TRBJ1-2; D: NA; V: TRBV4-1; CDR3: CASSQVGRREGGYTF; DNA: TGCGCCAGCAGCCAAGTTGGGCGCAGGGAGGGTGGCTACACCTTC